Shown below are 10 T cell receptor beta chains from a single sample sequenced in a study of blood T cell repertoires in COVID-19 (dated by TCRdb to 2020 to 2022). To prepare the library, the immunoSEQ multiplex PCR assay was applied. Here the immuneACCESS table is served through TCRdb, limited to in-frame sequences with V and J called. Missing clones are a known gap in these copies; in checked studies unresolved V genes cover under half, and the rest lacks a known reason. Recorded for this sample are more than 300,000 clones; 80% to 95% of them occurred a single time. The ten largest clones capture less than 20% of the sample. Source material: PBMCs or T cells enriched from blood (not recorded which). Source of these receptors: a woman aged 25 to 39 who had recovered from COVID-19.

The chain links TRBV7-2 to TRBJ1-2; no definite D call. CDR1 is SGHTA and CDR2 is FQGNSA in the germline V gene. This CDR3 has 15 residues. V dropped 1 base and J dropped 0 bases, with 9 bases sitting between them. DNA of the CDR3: TGTGCCAGCAGCTTAGGGCAACAGACTAACTATGGCTACACCTTC. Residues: CASSLGQQTNYGYTF.

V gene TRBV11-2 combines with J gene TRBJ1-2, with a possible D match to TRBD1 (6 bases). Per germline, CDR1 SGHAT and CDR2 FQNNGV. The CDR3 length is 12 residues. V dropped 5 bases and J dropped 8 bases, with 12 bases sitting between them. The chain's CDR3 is CASSIRGRGYTF. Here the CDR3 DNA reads TGTGCCAGCAGCATCAGGGGTAGAGGCTACACCTTC. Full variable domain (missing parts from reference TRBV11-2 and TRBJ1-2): EAGVAQSPRYKIIEKRQSVAFWCNPISGHATLYWYQQILGQGPKLLIQFQNNGVVDDSQLPKDRFSAERLKGVDSTLKIQPAKLEDSAVYLCASSIRGRGYTFGSGTRLTVV.

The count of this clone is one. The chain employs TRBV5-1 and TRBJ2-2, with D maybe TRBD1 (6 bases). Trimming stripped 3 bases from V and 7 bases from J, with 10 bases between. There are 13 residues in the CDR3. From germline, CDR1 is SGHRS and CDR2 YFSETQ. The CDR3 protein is CASSSGHDGELFF. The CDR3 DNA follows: TGCGCCAGCAGCTCGGGACACGACGGGGAGCTGTTTTTT.

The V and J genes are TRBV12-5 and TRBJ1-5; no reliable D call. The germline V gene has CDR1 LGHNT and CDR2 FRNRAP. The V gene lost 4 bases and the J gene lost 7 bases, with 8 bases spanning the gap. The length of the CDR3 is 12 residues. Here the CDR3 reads CASGSQHQPQHF. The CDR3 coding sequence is TGTGCTAGTGGTTCCCAACACCAGCCCCAGCATTTT.

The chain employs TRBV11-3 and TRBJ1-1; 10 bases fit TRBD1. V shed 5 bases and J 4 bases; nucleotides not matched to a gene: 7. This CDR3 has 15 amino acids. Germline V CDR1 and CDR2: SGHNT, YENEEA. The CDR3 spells CASSLTGGAGTEAFF. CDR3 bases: TGTGCCAGCAGCCTGACAGGGGGCGCGGGCACTGAAGCTTTCTTT. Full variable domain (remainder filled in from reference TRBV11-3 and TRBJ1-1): EAGVVQSPRYKIIEKKQPVAFWCNPISGHNTLYWYLQNLGQGPELLIRYENEEAVDDSQLPKDRFSAERLKGVDSTLKIQPAELGDSAVYLCASSLTGGAGTEAFFGQGTRLTVV.

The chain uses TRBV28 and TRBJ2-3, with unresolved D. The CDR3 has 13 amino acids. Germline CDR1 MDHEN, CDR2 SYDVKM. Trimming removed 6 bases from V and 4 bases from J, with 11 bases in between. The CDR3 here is CASRGQTPDTQYF. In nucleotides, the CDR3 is TGTGCCAGCAGGGGCCAGACCCCAGATACGCAGTATTTT.

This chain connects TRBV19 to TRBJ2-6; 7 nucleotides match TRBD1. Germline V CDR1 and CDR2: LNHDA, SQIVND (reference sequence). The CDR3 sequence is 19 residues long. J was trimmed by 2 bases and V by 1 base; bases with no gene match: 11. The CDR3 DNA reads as TGTGCCAGTAGTATAGCGACAGGGACCAACTCCGCTGGGGCCAACGTCCTGACTTTC. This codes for CASSIATGTNSAGANVLTF.

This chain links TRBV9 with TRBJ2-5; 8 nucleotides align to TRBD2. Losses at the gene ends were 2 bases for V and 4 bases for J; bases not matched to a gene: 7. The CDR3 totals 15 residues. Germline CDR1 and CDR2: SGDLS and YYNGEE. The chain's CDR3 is CASSVGLGSSETQYF. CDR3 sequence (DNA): TGTGCCAGCAGCGTGGGACTAGGATCTTCAGAGACCCAGTACTTC.

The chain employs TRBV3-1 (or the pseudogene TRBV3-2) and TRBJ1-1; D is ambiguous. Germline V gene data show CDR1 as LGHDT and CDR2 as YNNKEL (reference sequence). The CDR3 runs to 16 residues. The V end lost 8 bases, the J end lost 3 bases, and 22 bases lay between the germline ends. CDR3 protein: CASRAASTGGHTEAFF. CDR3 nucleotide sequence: TGTGCCAGCCGGGCGGCTTCCACCGGAGGTCACACTGAAGCTTTCTTT.

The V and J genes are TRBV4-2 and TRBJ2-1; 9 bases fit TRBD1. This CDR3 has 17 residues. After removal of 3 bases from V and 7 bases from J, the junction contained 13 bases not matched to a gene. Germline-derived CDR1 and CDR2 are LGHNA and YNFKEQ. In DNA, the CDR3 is TGTGCCAGCAGCCAGGAGACTACCGGGACAGGGAGGAATGAGCAGTTCTTC. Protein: CASSQETTGTGRNEQFF.